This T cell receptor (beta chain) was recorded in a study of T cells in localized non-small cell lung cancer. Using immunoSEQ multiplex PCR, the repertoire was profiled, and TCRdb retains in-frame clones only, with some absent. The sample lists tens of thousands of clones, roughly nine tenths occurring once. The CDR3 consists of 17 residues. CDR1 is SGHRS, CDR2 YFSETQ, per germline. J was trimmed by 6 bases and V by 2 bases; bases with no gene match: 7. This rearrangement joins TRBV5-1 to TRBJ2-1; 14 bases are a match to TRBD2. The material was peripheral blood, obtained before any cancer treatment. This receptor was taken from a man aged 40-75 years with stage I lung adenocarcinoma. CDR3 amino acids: CASSFQGLAGVGNEQFF. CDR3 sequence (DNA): TGCGCCAGCAGCTTCCAGGGACTAGCGGGAGTGGGCAATGAGCAGTTCTTC.